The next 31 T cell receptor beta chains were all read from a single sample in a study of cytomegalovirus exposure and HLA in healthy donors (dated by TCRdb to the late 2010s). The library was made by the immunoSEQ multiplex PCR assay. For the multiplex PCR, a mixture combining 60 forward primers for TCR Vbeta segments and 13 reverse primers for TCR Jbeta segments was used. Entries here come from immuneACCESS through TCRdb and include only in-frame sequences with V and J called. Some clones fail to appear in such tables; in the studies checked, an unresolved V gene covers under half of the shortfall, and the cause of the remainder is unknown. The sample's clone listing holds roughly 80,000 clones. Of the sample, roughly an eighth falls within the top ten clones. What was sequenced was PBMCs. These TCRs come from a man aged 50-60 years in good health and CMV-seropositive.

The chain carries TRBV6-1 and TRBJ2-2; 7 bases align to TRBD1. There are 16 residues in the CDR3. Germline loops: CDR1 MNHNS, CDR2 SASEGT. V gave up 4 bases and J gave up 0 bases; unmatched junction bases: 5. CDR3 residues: CASSAGTAANTGELFF. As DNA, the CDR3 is TGTGCCAGCAGTGCCGGGACAGCCGCGAACACCGGGGAGCTGTTTTTT.

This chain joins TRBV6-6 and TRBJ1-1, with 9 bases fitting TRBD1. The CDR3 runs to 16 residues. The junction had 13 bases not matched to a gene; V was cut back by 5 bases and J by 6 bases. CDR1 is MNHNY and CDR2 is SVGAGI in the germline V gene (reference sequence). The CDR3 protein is CASSLGPGQGSPEAFF. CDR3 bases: TGTGCCAGCAGTCTCGGCCCGGGACAGGGCAGTCCTGAAGCTTTCTTT.

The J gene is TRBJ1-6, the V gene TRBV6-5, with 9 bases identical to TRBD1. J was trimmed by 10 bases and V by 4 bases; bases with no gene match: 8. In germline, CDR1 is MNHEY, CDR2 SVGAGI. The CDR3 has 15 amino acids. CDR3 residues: CASSWRQGEESPLHF. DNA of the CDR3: TGTGCCAGCAGTTGGCGACAGGGGGAAGAATCACCCCTCCACTTT.

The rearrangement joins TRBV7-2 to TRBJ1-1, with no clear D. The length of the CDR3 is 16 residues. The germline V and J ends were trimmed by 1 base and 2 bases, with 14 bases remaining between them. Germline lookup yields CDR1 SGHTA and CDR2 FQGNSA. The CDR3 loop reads CASSLVVLEGNTEAFF. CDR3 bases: TGTGCCAGCAGCTTAGTCGTTTTGGAGGGCAACACTGAAGCTTTCTTT.

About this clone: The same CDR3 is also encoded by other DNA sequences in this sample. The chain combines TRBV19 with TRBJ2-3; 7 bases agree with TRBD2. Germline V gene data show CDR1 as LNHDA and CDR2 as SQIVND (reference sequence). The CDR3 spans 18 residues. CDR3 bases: TGTGCTCATAGCAAGTTGGAGGGTCTAGCGGTTAGCACAGATACGCAGTATTTT. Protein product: CAHSKLEGLAVSTDTQYF.

In nucleotides, the CDR3 is TGCGCCAGCAGCCAAGCACGGGTGAAGTATTTT. It is translated as CASSQARVKYF. This chain links TRBV4-1 with TRBJ2-3, with D unclear. The length of the CDR3 is 11 residues. CDR1 MGHRA and CDR2 YSYEKL come from the germline V gene. V was clipped by 1 base and J by 13 bases, with 9 bases between them.

In DNA form, the CDR3 reads TGCAGCGTTGACCCAGGGGATCCCTGGGGGTATGGCTACACCTTC. The encoded protein is CSVDPGDPWGYGYTF. The chain joins TRBV29-1 to TRBJ1-2, with TRBD1 as a possible D gene (6 bases). This CDR3 region has 15 residues. Germline CDR1 and CDR2: SQVTM and ANQGSEA. The germline V and J ends were trimmed by 3 bases and 5 bases, with 19 bases remaining between them. The full variable domain, with the rest looked up from reference TRBV29-1 and TRBJ1-2, is SAVISQKPSRDICQRGTSLTIQCQVDSQVTMMFWYRQQPGQSLTLIATANQGSEATYESGFVIDKFPISRPNLTFSTLTVSNMSPEDSSIYLCSVDPGDPWGYGYTFGSGTRLTVV.

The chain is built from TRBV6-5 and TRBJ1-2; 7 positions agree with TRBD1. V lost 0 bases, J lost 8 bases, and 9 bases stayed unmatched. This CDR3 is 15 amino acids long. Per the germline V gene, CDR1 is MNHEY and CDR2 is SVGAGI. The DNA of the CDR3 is TGTGCCAGCAGTTACTCTGTACAGGACAGGTCGGGCTACACCTTC. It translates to CASSYSVQDRSGYTF.

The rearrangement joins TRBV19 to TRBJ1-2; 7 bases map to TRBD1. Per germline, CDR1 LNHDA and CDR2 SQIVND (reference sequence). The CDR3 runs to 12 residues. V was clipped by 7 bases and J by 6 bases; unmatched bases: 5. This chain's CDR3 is CASIDRADGYTF. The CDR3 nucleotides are TGTGCCAGTATAGACAGGGCGGATGGCTACACCTTC.

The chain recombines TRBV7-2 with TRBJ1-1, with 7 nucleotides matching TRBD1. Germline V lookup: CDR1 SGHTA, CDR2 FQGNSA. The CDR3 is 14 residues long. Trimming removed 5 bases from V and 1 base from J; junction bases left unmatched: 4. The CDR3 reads CASSPWTGNTEAFF. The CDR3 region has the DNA TGTGCCAGCAGCCCGTGGACAGGGAACACTGAAGCTTTCTTT.

CDR3 region: CASSPGRQGAGQPQHF. For the CDR3, the DNA is TGTGCCAGCAGCCCAGGAAGACAGGGGGCCGGGCAGCCCCAGCATTTT. The chain employs TRBV5-5 and TRBJ1-5, with 10 bases identical to TRBD1. Germline V gives CDR1 SGHKS, CDR2 YYEKEE (reference sequence). J lost 7 bases, V lost 4 bases, and 11 bases had no gene match. The CDR3 sequence is 16 residues long.

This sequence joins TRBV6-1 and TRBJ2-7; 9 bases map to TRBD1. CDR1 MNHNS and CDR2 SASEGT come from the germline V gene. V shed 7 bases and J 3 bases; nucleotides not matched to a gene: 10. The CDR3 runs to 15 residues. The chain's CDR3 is CASTRTGGQVYEQYV. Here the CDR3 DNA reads TGTGCCAGCACCCGAACAGGGGGCCAAGTCTACGAGCAGTACGTC.

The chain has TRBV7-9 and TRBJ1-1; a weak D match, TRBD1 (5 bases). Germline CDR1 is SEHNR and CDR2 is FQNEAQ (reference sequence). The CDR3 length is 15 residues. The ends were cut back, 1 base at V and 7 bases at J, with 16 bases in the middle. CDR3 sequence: CASSLGAPGTFEAFF. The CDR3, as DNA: TGTGCCAGCAGCTTAGGCGCCCCAGGGACTTTTGAAGCTTTCTTT. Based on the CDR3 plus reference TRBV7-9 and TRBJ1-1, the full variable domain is DTGVSQNPRHKITKRGQNVTFRCDPISEHNRLYWYRQTLGQGPEFLTYFQNEAQLEKSRLLSDRFSAERPKGSFSTLEIQRTEQGDSAMYLCASSLGAPGTFEAFFGQGTRLTVV.

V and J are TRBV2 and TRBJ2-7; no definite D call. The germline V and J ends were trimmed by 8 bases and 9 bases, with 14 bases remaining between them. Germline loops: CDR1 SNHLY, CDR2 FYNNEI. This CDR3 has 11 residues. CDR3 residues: CASPELARQYV. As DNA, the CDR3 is TGTGCCAGCCCCGAATTAGCTCGGCAGTACGTC.

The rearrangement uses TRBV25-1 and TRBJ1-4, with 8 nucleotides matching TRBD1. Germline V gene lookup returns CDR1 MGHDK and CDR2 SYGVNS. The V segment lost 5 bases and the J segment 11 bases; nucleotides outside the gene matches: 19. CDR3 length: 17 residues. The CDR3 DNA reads TGTGCCAGCAGTCCCGTGGACAGGGCAGCTCCTATGGCTAAACTGTTTTTT. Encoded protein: CASSPVDRAAPMAKLFF. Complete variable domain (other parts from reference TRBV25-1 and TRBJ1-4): EADIYQTPRYLVIGTGKKITLECSQTMGHDKMYWYQQDPGMELHLIHYSYGVNSTEKGDLSSESTVSRIRTEHFPLTLESARPSHTSQYLCASSPVDRAAPMAKLFFGSGTQLSVL.

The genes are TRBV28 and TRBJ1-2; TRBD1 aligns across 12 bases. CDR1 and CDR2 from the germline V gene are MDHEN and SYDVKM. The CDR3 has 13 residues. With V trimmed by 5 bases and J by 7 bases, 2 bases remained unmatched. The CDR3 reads CASSRDRGLGYTF. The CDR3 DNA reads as TGTGCCAGCAGTAGGGACAGGGGGCTTGGCTACACCTTC.

The CDR3 sequence is CASSFSGGRATNEKLFF. The CDR3 coding sequence is TGCGCCAGCAGTTTCTCAGGGGGCCGAGCAACTAATGAAAAACTGTTTTTT. This chain links TRBV5-1 with TRBJ1-4; 8 nucleotides agree with TRBD1. The V segment lost 5 bases and the J segment 0 bases; nucleotides outside the gene matches: 9. Germline lookup yields CDR1 SGHRS and CDR2 YFSETQ. The CDR3 totals 17 residues.

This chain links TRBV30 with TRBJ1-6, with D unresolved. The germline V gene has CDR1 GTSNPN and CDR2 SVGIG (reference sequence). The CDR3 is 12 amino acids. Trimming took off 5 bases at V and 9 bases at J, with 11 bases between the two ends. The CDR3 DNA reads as TGTGCCTGGCAAAACAGTGGTTCACCCCTCCACTTT. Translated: CAWQNSGSPLHF. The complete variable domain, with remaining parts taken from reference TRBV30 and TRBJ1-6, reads SQTIHQWPATLVQPVGSPLSLECTVEGTSNPNLYWYRQAAGRGLQLLFYSVGIGQISSEVPQNLSASRPQDRQFILSSKKLLLSDSGFYLCAWQNSGSPLHFGNGTRLTVT.

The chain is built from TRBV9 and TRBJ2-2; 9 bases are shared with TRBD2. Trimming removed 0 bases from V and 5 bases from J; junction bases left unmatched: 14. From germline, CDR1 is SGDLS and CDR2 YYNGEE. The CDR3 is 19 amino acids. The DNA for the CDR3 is TGTGCCAGCAGCGTAGATCCGAGGGCGGGAGGGCCAGGTACCGGGGAGCTGTTTTTT. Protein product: CASSVDPRAGGPGTGELFF.

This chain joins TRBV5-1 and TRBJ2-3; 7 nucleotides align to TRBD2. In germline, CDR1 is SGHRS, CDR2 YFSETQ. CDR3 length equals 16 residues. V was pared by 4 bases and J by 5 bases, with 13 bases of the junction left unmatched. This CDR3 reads CASSLDGRGEKDTQYF. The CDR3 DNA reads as TGCGCCAGCAGCCTAGACGGACGGGGGGAGAAAGATACGCAGTATTTT.

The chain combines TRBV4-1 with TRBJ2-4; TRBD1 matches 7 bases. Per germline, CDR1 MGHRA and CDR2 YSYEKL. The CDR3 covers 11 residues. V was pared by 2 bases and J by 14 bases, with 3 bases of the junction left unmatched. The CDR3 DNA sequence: TGCGCCAGCAGCCAAAGGGGGCTTAAGTACTTC. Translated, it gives CASSQRGLKYF.

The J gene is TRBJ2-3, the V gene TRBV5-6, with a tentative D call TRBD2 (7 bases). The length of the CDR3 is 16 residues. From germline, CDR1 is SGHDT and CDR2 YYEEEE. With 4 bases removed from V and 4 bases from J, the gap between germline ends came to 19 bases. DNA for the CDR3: TGTGCCAGCAGCCCCTCTGGAGGGGGGGCTCCAGATACGCAGTATTTT. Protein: CASSPSGGGAPDTQYF.

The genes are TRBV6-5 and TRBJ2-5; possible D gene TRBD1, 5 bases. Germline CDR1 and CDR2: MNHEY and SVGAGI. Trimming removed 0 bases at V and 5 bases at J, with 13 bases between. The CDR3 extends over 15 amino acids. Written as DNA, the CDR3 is TGTGCCAGCAGTTACTCCAAAGCAGGGATGGAGACCCAGTACTTC. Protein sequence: CASSYSKAGMETQYF.

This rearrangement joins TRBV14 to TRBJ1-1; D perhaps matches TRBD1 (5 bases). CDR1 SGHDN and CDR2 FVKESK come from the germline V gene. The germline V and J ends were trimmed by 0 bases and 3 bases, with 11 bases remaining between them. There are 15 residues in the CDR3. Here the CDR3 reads CASSQDRGYDTEAFF. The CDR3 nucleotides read TGTGCCAGCAGCCAAGATCGGGGGTACGACACTGAAGCTTTCTTT.

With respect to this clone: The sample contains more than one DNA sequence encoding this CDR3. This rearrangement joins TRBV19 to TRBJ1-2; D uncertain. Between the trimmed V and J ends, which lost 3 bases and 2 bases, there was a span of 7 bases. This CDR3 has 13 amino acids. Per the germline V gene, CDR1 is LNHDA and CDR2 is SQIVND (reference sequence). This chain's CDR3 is CASSIGENYGYTF. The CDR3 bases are TGTGCCAGTAGTATCGGAGAAAACTATGGCTACACCTTC. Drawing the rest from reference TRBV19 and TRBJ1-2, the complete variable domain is DGGITQSPKYLFRKEGQNVTLSCEQNLNHDAMYWYRQDPGQGLRLIYYSQIVNDFQKGDIAEGYSVSREKKESFPLTVTSAQKNPTAFYLCASSIGENYGYTFGSGTRLTVV.

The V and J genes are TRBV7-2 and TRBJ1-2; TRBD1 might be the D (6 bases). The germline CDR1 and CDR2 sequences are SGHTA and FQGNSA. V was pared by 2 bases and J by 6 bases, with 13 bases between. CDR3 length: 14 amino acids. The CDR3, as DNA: TGTGCCAGCAGCTTAAGGCAGGGGATGGATGGCTACACCTTC. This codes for CASSLRQGMDGYTF.

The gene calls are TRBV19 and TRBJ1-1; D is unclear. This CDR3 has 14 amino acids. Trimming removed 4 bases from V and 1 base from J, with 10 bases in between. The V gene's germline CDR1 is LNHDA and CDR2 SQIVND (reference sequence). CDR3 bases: TGTGCCAGTAGTACTCAACAGTCGAACACTGAAGCTTTCTTT. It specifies CASSTQQSNTEAFF.

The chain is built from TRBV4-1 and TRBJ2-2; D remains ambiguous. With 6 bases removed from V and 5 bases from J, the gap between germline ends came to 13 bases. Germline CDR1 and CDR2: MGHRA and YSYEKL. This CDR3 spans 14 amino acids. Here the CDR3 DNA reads TGCGCCAGCAGTCCCCCCCAGACAACCGGGGAGCTGTTTTTT. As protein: CASSPPQTTGELFF.

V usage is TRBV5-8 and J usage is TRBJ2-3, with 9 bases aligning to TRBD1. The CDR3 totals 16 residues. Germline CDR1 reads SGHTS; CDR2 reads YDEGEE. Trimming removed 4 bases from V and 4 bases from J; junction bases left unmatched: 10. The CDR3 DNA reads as TGTGCCAGCAGCCCGGGGAGGGACAGGGAAGCAGATACGCAGTATTTT. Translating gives CASSPGRDREADTQYF.

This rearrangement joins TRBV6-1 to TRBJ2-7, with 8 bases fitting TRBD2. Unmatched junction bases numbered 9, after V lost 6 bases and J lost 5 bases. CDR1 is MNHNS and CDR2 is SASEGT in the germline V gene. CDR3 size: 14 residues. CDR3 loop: CASRRGDLSNEQYV. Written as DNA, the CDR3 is TGTGCCAGCAGGCGGGGGGACCTCAGCAACGAGCAGTACGTC.

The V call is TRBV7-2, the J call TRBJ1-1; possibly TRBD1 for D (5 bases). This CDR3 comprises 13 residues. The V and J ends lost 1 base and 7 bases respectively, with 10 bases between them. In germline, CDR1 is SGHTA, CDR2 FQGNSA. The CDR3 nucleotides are TGTGCCAGCAGCTTAGAAGCGGGGGGTGAAGCTTTCTTT. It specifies CASSLEAGGEAFF.